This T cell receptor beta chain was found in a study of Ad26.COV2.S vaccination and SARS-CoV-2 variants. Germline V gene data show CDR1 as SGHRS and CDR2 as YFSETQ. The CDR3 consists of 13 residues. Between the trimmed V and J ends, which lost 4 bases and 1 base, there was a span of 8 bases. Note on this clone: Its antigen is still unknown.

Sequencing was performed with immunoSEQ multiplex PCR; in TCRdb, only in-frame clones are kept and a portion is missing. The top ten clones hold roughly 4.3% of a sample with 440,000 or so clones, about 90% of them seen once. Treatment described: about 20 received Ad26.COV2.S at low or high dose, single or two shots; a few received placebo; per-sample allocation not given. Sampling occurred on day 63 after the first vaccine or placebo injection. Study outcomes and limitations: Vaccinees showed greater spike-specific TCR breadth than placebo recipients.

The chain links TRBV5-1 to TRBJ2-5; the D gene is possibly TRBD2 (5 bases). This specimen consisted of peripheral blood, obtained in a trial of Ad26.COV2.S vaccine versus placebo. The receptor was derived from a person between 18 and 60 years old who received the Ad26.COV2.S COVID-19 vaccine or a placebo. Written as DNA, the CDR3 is TGCGCCAGCAGCGGGAGTTTCCAAGAGACCCAGTACTTC. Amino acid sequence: CASSGSFQETQYF.